Below, 14 T cell receptor beta chains from the same sample are listed, as sequenced in a study of shared T cell receptors in the human thymus. Profiled with immunoSEQ multiplex PCR; TCRdb holds only in-frame clones, not every one. The repertoire holds some 640,000 clones, with 87% as singletons. This sample was also put to use in a study of human thymus T cells.

Material: thymocytes. Receptors originate from a boy younger than two with a congenital heart defect.

The V call is TRBV27, the J call TRBJ1-2; TRBD1 matches at 8 bases. This CDR3 has 14 residues. Unmatched junction bases numbered 11, after V lost 11 bases and J lost 3 bases. Germline values: CDR1 MNHEY, CDR2 SMNVEV (reference sequence). The CDR3, as DNA: TGTGCCGCTTATCGGGCAGGGGGCGACTATGGCTACACCTTC. Protein: CAAYRAGGDYGYTF.

About this clone: One end of the junction varies from germline; a read error may be responsible. The rearrangement uses TRBV28 and TRBJ2-3, with D maybe TRBD2 (6 bases). Germline CDR1 reads MDHEN; CDR2 reads SYDVKM. The CDR3 covers 20 residues. The CDR3 region is CASSFRTEQAGTSPTDTQCF. The CDR3 nucleotides read TGTGCCAGCAGTTTCCGCACCGAGCAAGCAGGGACTTCTCCTACAGATACGCAGTGTTTT.

The gene calls are TRBV25-1 and TRBJ2-3; 14 bases fit TRBD2. This CDR3 contains 16 residues. Per the germline V gene, CDR1 is MGHDK and CDR2 is SYGVNS. With V trimmed by 6 bases and J by 3 bases, 5 bases remained unmatched. CDR3 sequence: CASRTSGGAITDTQYF. The DNA for the CDR3 is TGTGCCAGCAGGACTAGCGGGGGGGCGATAACAGATACGCAGTATTTT.

CDR3 amino acids: CASRFLETQYF. CDR3 DNA: TGCGCCAGCAGGTTTCTAGAGACCCAGTACTTC. The rearrangement joins TRBV10-2 to TRBJ2-5, with unresolved D. Trimming stripped 6 bases from V and 4 bases from J, with 6 bases between. The germline gives CDR1 WSHSY, CDR2 SAAADI. The CDR3 is made up of 11 amino acids.

The chain joins TRBV27 to TRBJ2-1; 15 bases match TRBD2. The V segment lost 4 bases and the J segment 6 bases; nucleotides outside the gene matches: 16. The CDR3 is 20 residues long. The germline V gene encodes CDR1 MNHEY and CDR2 SMNVEV (reference sequence). CDR3 residues: CASSSRGLAGGGLWGNEQFF. DNA for the CDR3: TGTGCCAGCAGTTCTCGGGGACTAGCGGGAGGTGGGTTATGGGGCAATGAGCAGTTCTTC.

This chain joins TRBV7-2 and TRBJ1-6; TRBD1 matches at 9 bases. Germline trimming cut 3 bases from V and 7 bases from J; bases unmatched to any gene: 7. From germline, CDR1 is SGHTA and CDR2 FQGNSA. The CDR3 contains 16 residues. CDR3 in DNA: TGTGCCAGCAGCTTCAGGACAGGGGAATTGAATTCACCCCTCCACTTT. This sequence encodes CASSFRTGELNSPLHF. Full variable domain (remainder filled in from reference TRBV7-2 and TRBJ1-6): GAGVSQSPSNKVTEKGKDVELRCDPISGHTALYWYRQSLGQGLEFLIYFQGNSAPDKSGLPSDRFSAERTGGSVSTLTIQRTQQEDSAVYLCASSFRTGELNSPLHFGNGTRLTVT.

The rearrangement links TRBV7-8 to TRBJ1-1, with 9 bases fitting TRBD1. CDR1 and CDR2 from the germline V gene are SGHVS and FQNEAQ. This CDR3 is 18 amino acids long. V shed 2 bases and J 4 bases; nucleotides not matched to a gene: 14. CDR3 sequence: CASSLKDRGRLRGTEAFF. CDR3 bases: TGTGCCAGCAGCTTAAAAGACAGGGGGAGGCTTCGCGGCACTGAAGCTTTCTTT.

This rearrangement joins TRBV11-2 to TRBJ2-7, with 9 bases fitting TRBD2. Germline trimming cut 5 bases from V and 3 bases from J; bases unmatched to any gene: 11. The CDR3 loop spans 16 amino acids. Germline V gene lookup returns CDR1 SGHAT and CDR2 FQNNGV. The DNA for the CDR3 is TGTGCCAGCAGCCGCCTGACTAGCGGAGGGAGCTACGAGCAGTACTTC. It codes for CASSRLTSGGSYEQYF.

This clone was found a few times. The chain is built from TRBV5-6 and TRBJ1-6; D perhaps matches TRBD1 (5 bases). CDR1 is SGHDT, CDR2 YYEEEE, per germline. V gave up 1 base and J gave up 6 bases, with 11 bases separating them. This CDR3 spans 15 amino acids. CDR3 amino acids: CASSLSPDSNSPLHF. Written as DNA, the CDR3 is TGTGCCAGCAGCTTGTCCCCTGACAGTAATTCACCCCTCCACTTT.

This clone was seen only a few times. The rearrangement uses TRBV4-1 and TRBJ1-1; TRBD1 is a possible D gene (6 bases). The CDR3 extends over 14 amino acids. Between the trimmed V and J ends, which lost 3 bases and 4 bases, there was a span of 12 bases. Germline assignment: CDR1 MGHRA and CDR2 YSYEKL. CDR3: CASSHLQGSTEAFF. The CDR3 bases are TGCGCCAGCAGCCACCTACAGGGATCCACTGAAGCTTTCTTT.

V and J are TRBV27 and TRBJ2-5, with 8 bases that match TRBD1. CDR1 and CDR2 (germline): MNHEY, SMNVEV (reference sequence). V lost 5 bases to trimming and J lost 5 bases; unmatched junction nucleotides: 10. The length of the CDR3 is 15 residues. The CDR3 nucleotides are TGTGCCAGCAGTACCGAATGGACAGGGAGGGAGACCCAGTACTTC. This translates into CASSTEWTGRETQYF.

This chain uses TRBV5-1 with TRBJ2-1; TRBD2 matches 9 bases. V lost 4 bases to trimming and J lost 7 bases; unmatched junction nucleotides: 12. This CDR3 is 16 amino acids long. Germline V gives CDR1 SGHRS, CDR2 YFSETQ. CDR3 amino acids: CASSPIAGEVRNEQFF. CDR3 bases: TGCGCCAGCAGCCCCATAGCGGGAGAGGTCCGGAATGAGCAGTTCTTC.

The CDR3 protein is CASRSGTGGWETQYF. CDR3 nucleotides: TGTGCCAGCAGATCCGGGACAGGGGGCTGGGAGACCCAGTACTTC. This rearrangement joins TRBV2 to TRBJ2-5; 12 positions agree with TRBD1. Germline V CDR1 and CDR2: SNHLY, FYNNEI. Losses at the gene ends were 6 bases for V and 5 bases for J; bases not matched to a gene: 7. CDR3 length: 15 residues.

This clone was seen only once. The V gene is TRBV2, the J gene TRBJ1-2; 9 bases fit TRBD1. This CDR3 contains 14 residues. Germline CDR1 reads SNHLY; CDR2 reads FYNNEI. Trimming cost V 5 bases and J 1 base; bases outside gene matches: 2. The CDR3 protein is CASSLDRGNYGYTF. The DNA for the CDR3 is TGTGCCAGCAGTTTGGACAGGGGTAACTATGGCTACACCTTC.